One and the same sample provided the 29 T cell receptor beta chains below, sequenced in a study of T cells in Graves' hyperthyroidism and ophthalmopathy. The CDR3 regions of TCR beta were amplified from RNA transcripts. Researchers ran a first-round RT-PCR on the TCR CDR3 using the HTBI primer set. One entry per CDR3 protein results from TCRdb running MiXCR on the multiplex PCR reads. The sample has 400,000 to 600,000 distinct CDR3 sequences; about 15% are singletons. Sequencing input: blood. The source of these receptors is a woman aged 25 to 39 with Graves' ophthalmopathy.

CDR3 loop: CASSYSPGQGLDTQYF. DNA for the CDR3: TGTGCCAGCAGTTACTCGCCGGGACAGGGATTAGATACGCAGTATTTT. The chain links TRBV6-2 or TRBV6-3 to TRBJ2-3; 9 bases line up with TRBD1. Germline loops: CDR1 MNHEY, CDR2 SVGEGT. The V segment lost 0 bases and the J segment 5 bases; nucleotides outside the gene matches: 6. CDR3 length: 16 residues.

This rearrangement joins TRBV7-9 to TRBJ2-7; tentatively, D is TRBD1 (6 bases). Germline assignment: CDR1 SEHNR and CDR2 FQNEAQ (reference sequence). The CDR3 runs to 13 residues. Trimming removed 4 bases at V and 6 bases at J, with 13 bases between. The DNA for the CDR3 is TGTGCCAGCAGCTCCACAGGGCCAATCGAGCAGTACTTC. Its protein is CASSSTGPIEQYF.

This clonotype was detected many times. The chain recombines TRBV6-5 with TRBJ2-1; D is undetermined. CDR3 length: 14 amino acids. Trimming left V 0 bases short and J 6 bases short, with 9 bases between. Germline CDR1 MNHEY, CDR2 SVGAGI. The CDR3 DNA reads TGTGCCAGCAGTTACTCCCCTTCCGGCAATGAGCAGTTCTTC. Its protein is CASSYSPSGNEQFF.

This clonotype was detected many times. The V call is TRBV27, the J call TRBJ2-7; D is undetermined. Germline assignment: CDR1 MNHEY and CDR2 SMNVEV (reference sequence). The length of the CDR3 is 13 residues. V lost 0 bases to trimming and J lost 5 bases, with 8 bases between them. Here the CDR3 DNA reads TGTGCCAGCAGTTTATCCATTTGGGACGAGCAGTACTTC. Its translation: CASSLSIWDEQYF.

This clonotype appeared a few times. The chain uses TRBV20-1 and TRBJ2-7, with a tentative D call TRBD2 (5 bases). The CDR3 length is 13 residues. Germline CDR1 reads DFQATT; CDR2 reads SNEGSKA (reference sequence). V was cut by 4 bases and J by 4 bases, with 14 bases left in between. The CDR3 DNA is TGCAGTGCTAATGTCCCCGGGGATTACGAGCAGTACTTC. It specifies CSANVPGDYEQYF.

This clonotype appeared once. Given a much more abundant clone one base away, this may be a read error. This rearrangement joins TRBV9 to TRBJ2-7; 8 bases line up with TRBD2. V lost 0 bases to trimming and J lost 4 bases; unmatched junction nucleotides: 3. Germline V lookup: CDR1 SGDLS, CDR2 YYNGEE. This CDR3 is built from 14 residues. The CDR3 DNA reads as TGTGCCAGCAGCGTAGGCCGGGGGGGGTACGAGCAGTACTTC. Translated, it gives CASSVGRGGYEQYF.

The sample holds many counts of this clonotype. The chain recombines TRBV7-3 with TRBJ2-1; D remains unclear. Germline CDR1 SGHTA, CDR2 FQGTGA. The CDR3 extends over 16 amino acids. Deletions cut 2 bases from V and 7 bases from J, with 18 bases between. The CDR3 spells CASSLSAKNSGNEQFF. CDR3 nucleotides: TGTGCCAGCAGCTTATCGGCCAAAAATAGTGGTAATGAGCAGTTCTTC.

This clonotype was found a few times. A much larger clonotype is one base distant, so this may be a read error. This CDR3 is CSARDGTVLHEQYF. CDR3 coding DNA: TGCAGTGCTAGAGATGGGACAGTACTCCACGAGCAGTACTTC. This sequence joins TRBV20-1 and TRBJ2-7, with 7 bases aligning to TRBD1. The CDR3 contains 14 residues. Per germline, CDR1 DFQATT and CDR2 SNEGSKA (reference sequence). Trimming cost V 0 bases and J 5 bases; bases outside gene matches: 7.

This clonotype appeared a few times. The V gene is TRBV12-3 or TRBV12-4, the J gene TRBJ2-6, with D uncertain. This CDR3 contains 14 residues. V lost 8 bases, J lost 0 bases, and 8 bases lay in between. This CDR3 is CASLGRSGANVLTF. In nucleotides, the CDR3 is TGTGCCAGCCTAGGGCGCTCTGGGGCCAACGTCCTGACTTTC.

This chain connects TRBV29-1 to TRBJ2-3; 9 bases fit TRBD2. Germline lookup yields CDR1 SQVTM and CDR2 ANQGSEA. The CDR3 sequence is 14 residues long. The ends lost 0 bases at V and 10 bases at J; junction bases unmatched: 8. Here the CDR3 reads CSVEEPTGTSPQYF. CDR3 bases: TGCAGCGTTGAAGAGCCGACCGGGACTAGCCCGCAGTATTTT.

This clonotype was counted only a few times. The chain links TRBV27 to TRBJ2-7, with 9 bases that match TRBD2. CDR1 MNHEY and CDR2 SMNVEV come from the germline V gene (reference sequence). V lost 2 bases, J lost 4 bases, and 9 bases stayed unmatched. This CDR3 contains 16 residues. The CDR3 region is CASSLDPGLAGYEQYF. The CDR3 DNA reads TGTGCCAGCAGTTTAGACCCGGGACTAGCAGGTTACGAGCAGTACTTC.

V usage is TRBV3-1 and J usage is TRBJ1-3; 9 nucleotides agree with TRBD1. V trimming: 6 bases; J trimming: 0 bases; junction bases outside the gene matches: 9. Germline lookup yields CDR1 LGHDT and CDR2 YNNKEL (reference sequence). The CDR3 has 17 amino acids. The CDR3: CASSRRDRELSGNTIYF. CDR3 DNA sequence: TGTGCCAGCAGTCGAAGGGACAGGGAGCTCTCTGGAAACACCATATATTTT.

This clonotype was recorded a few times. CDR3 region: CASSSGRGGLIEQYF. The CDR3 DNA sequence: TGTGCCAGTAGTTCCGGACGTGGCGGCCTAATCGAGCAGTACTTC. The chain recombines TRBV19 with TRBJ2-7; D not resolved. The CDR3 is 15 amino acids. The germline V and J ends were trimmed by 5 bases and 6 bases, with 20 bases remaining between them. Germline V gives CDR1 LNHDA, CDR2 SQIVND (reference sequence).

This clonotype has a handful of counts. The chain is built from TRBV24-1 and TRBJ1-5, with D unresolved. Trimming stripped 4 bases from V and 5 bases from J, with 11 bases between. The CDR3 runs 14 residues. Germline-derived CDR1 and CDR2 are KGHDR and SFDVKD. CDR3 loop: CATSDLQRDQPQHF. DNA of the CDR3: TGTGCCACCAGTGACCTACAGCGAGATCAGCCCCAGCATTTT.

This clonotype was detected a few times. The chain uses TRBV10-3 and TRBJ2-2, with 8 bases lining up with TRBD2. CDR1 is ENHRY and CDR2 is SYGVKD in the germline V gene. The V gene end was trimmed by 2 bases and the J gene end by 6 bases; junction bases not matched to a gene: 5. The CDR3 is 15 amino acids. CDR3 nucleotide sequence: TGTGCCATCAGTGAGCCGACTAGCGTAGCCGGGGAGCTGTTTTTT. Protein: CAISEPTSVAGELFF.

This clonotype was recorded a few times. Given a much more abundant clone one base away, this may be a read error. The chain combines TRBV25-1 with TRBJ1-1; D remains ambiguous. Germline V gene data show CDR1 as MGHDK and CDR2 as SYGVNS. The CDR3 extends over 11 amino acids. V lost 4 bases to trimming and J lost 3 bases, with 3 bases between them. CDR3: CASSVDTEAFF. The CDR3 nucleotides read TGTGCCAGCAGTGTGGACACTGAAGCTTTCTTT.

This clonotype was detected many times. This chain links TRBV7-8 with TRBJ2-7, with 10 bases lining up with TRBD2. The CDR3 totals 15 residues. Germline CDR1 is SGHVS and CDR2 is FQNEAQ. J lost 2 bases, V lost 4 bases, and 5 bases had no gene match. The CDR3 loop reads CASSSRTSGPYEQYF. The CDR3 nucleotides are TGTGCCAGCAGCTCTAGGACTAGCGGACCCTACGAGCAGTACTTC.

This clonotype has at least ten counts. The J gene is TRBJ2-5, the V gene TRBV28; TRBD2 might be the D (5 bases). Trimming took 5 bases from V and 4 from J, leaving 14 bases between them. Germline V lookup: CDR1 MDHEN, CDR2 SYDVKM. This CDR3 has 14 residues. The CDR3 DNA is TGTGCCAGCAGTCCCACCCGGGGAAGAGAGACCCAGTACTTC. Protein: CASSPTRGRETQYF. The variable domain in full, with the rest retrieved from reference TRBV28 and TRBJ2-5, is DVKVTQSSRYLVKRTGEKVFLECVQDMDHENMFWYRQDPGLGLRLIYFSYDVKMKEKGDIPEGYSVSREKKERFSLILESASTNQTSMYLCASSPTRGRETQYFGPGTRLLVL.

J is TRBJ2-3 and V is TRBV9, with no clear D. Trimming took off 1 base at V and 2 bases at J, with 5 bases between the two ends. CDR1 and CDR2 (germline): SGDLS, YYNGEE. This CDR3 has 13 amino acids. The CDR3 DNA is TGTGCCAGCAGCGTACAGTACACAGATACGCAGTATTTT. Its translation: CASSVQYTDTQYF.

This clonotype has just one count. The chain has TRBV6-1 and TRBJ2-2, with 7 bases fitting TRBD1. The V segment lost 7 bases and the J segment 5 bases; nucleotides outside the gene matches: 7. Per the germline V gene, CDR1 is MNHNS and CDR2 is SASEGT. The CDR3 has 14 residues. The CDR3 region is CASTRTGRTGELFF. CDR3 sequence (DNA): TGTGCCAGCACCCGGACAGGCCGAACCGGGGAGCTGTTTTTT.

This chain connects TRBV20-1 to TRBJ2-3; the D is unclear. The CDR3 extends over 16 amino acids. From germline, CDR1 is DFQATT and CDR2 SNEGSKA (reference sequence). The germline V and J ends were trimmed by 0 bases and 3 bases, with 16 bases remaining between them. Here the CDR3 reads CSAREAPELNTDTQYF. The DNA for the CDR3 is TGCAGTGCTAGAGAGGCCCCCGAACTAAATACAGATACGCAGTATTTT.

This clonotype was counted between two and nine times. J is TRBJ2-3 and V is TRBV12-3 or TRBV12-4, with D perhaps TRBD2 (6 bases). Trimming removed 5 bases from V and 2 bases from J, with 17 bases in between. This CDR3 is built from 16 residues. The CDR3 is CASSPLVARDTDTQYF. The CDR3 nucleotides read TGTGCCAGCAGTCCCTTGGTAGCGCGGGACACAGATACGCAGTATTTT.

This clonotype has at least ten counts. The CDR3 DNA reads TGTGCCAGCAGTTACACGGGACTAGAGGGGTTGAGGCAGTTCTTC. It encodes CASSYTGLEGLRQFF. This chain uses TRBV6-6 with TRBJ2-1; TRBD2 matches 8 bases. Germline CDR1 is MNHNY and CDR2 is SVGAGI (reference sequence). The CDR3 consists of 15 residues. The junction had 12 bases not matched to a gene; V was cut back by 2 bases and J by 12 bases.

On this clonotype: This sequence may be a read error, since a much larger clone differs from it by one base. The J gene is TRBJ2-5, the V gene TRBV9; D uncertain. CDR3 size: 13 residues. The germline gives CDR1 SGDLS, CDR2 YYNGEE. CDR3 sequence reads: CASSVGPQETEYF. CDR3 sequence (DNA): TGTGCCAGCAGCGTAGGTCCCCAAGAGACCGAGTACTTC.

The table lists this clonotype with many counts. This chain links TRBV5-5 with TRBJ2-1; D perhaps matches TRBD1 (5 bases). Germline V gene lookup returns CDR1 SGHKS and CDR2 YYEKEE (reference sequence). V shed 0 bases and J shed 7 bases, with 14 bases lying between them. This CDR3 comprises 15 residues. CDR3 nucleotide sequence: TGTGCCAGCAGCTTGGCGCCAGGGAAGGGTAATGAGCAGTTCTTC. Protein sequence: CASSLAPGKGNEQFF. Based on the CDR3 plus reference TRBV5-5 and TRBJ2-1, the full variable domain is DAGVTQSPTHLIKTRGQQVTLRCSPISGHKSVSWYQQVLGQGPQFIFQYYEKEERGRGNFPDRFSARQFPNYSSELNVNALLLGDSALYLCASSLAPGKGNEQFFGPGTRLTVL.

A few counts support this clonotype. The rearrangement joins TRBV19 to TRBJ1-1; no clear D gene. The CDR3 totals 14 residues. CDR1 and CDR2 (germline): LNHDA, SQIVND (reference sequence). V lost 5 bases and J lost 6, with 16 bases in between. The CDR3 DNA reads TGTGCCAGTAGTCCCCCTCGGCTGGACGCTGAAGCTTTCTTT. Its protein product is CASSPPRLDAEAFF.

The CDR3 region is CASSSRLAGGETQYF. The CDR3 region has the DNA TGTGCCAGCAGCTCGAGACTAGCGGGAGGAGAGACCCAGTACTTC. The chain employs TRBV7-2 and TRBJ2-5; 13 bases are a match to TRBD2. Trimming at V came to 4 bases and at J to 4 bases, leaving 3 bases not matched to a gene. CDR1 is SGHTA and CDR2 is FQGNSA in the germline V gene. The CDR3 runs 15 residues.

This clonotype was seen a few times. This chain joins TRBV20-1 and TRBJ2-1; 11 bases fit TRBD2. The ends lost 3 bases at V and 4 bases at J; junction bases unmatched: 2. Per the germline V gene, CDR1 is DFQATT and CDR2 is SNEGSKA (reference sequence). The CDR3 is 14 amino acids. The CDR3 DNA is TGCAGTGCTAGGGCTAGCGGGAGGTACAATGAGCAGTTCTTC. It yields the protein CSARASGRYNEQFF.

The rearrangement joins TRBV12-3 or TRBV12-4 to TRBJ2-2, with 10 bases identical to TRBD2. This CDR3 spans 21 amino acids. V lost 1 base and J lost 6; bases outside the gene matches: 20. DNA for the CDR3: TGTGCCAGCAGTTTAGGGACAGGGAGCGGGAGGGCCGTTGTGGTAGCCGGGGAGCTGTTTTTT. It yields the protein CASSLGTGSGRAVVVAGELFF.